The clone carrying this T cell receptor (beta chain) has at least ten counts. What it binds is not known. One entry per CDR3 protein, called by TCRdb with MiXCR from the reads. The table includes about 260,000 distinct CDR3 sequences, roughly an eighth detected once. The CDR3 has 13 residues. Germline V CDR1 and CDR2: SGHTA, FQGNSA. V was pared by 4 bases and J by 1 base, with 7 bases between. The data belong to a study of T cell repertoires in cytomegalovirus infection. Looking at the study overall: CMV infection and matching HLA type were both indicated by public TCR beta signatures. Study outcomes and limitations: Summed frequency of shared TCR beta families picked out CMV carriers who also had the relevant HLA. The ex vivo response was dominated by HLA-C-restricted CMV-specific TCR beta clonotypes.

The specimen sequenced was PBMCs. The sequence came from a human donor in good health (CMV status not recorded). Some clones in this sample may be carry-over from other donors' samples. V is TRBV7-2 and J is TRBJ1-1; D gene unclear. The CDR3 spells CASSSLRNTEAFF. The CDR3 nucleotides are TGTGCCAGCAGCTCCCTGAGGAACACTGAAGCTTTCTTT.